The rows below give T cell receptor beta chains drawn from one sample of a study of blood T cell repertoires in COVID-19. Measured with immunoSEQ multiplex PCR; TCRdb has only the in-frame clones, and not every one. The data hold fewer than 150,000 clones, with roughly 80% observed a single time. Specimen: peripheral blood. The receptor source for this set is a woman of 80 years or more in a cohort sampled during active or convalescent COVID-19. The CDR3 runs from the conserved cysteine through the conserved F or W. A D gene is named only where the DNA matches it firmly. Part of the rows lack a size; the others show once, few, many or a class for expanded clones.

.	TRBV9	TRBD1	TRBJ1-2	TGTGCCAGCAGTGACAGGGGGGGCTATGGCTACACCTTC	CASSDRGGYGYTF
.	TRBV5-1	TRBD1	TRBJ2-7	TGCGCCAGCAGCTTTGAGGGGGCCGGGACAGGGACCTACGAGCAGTACTTC	CASSFEGAGTGTYEQYF
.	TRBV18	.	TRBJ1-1	TGTGCCAGCTCACCACCGTTTGGGGGGACCCATGGATTGAACACTGAAGCTTTCTTT	CASSPPFGGTHGLNTEAFF
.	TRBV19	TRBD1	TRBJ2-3	TGTGCCAGCACCCAGGGGGCGGCAGATACGCAGTATTTT	CASTQGAADTQYF
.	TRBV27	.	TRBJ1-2	TGTGCCAGCAGTTTCATCGGCGGAGCTGGCTACACCTTC	CASSFIGGAGYTF
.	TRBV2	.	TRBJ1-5	TGTGCCAGCGCCGAGGGCCAGGGCAATCAGCCCCAGCATTTT	CASAEGQGNQPQHF
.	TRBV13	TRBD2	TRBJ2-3	TGTGCCAGCAGCCCCCGGACTAGCGGGGTAGATACGCAGTATTTT	CASSPRTSGVDTQYF
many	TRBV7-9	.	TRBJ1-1	TGTGCCAGCAGCTCAGCGCGAGGGAACACTGAAGCTTTCTTT	CASSSARGNTEAFF
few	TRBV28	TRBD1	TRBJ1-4	TGTGCCAGCAATCGACCGGGACAGGGCAATGAAAAACTGTTTTTT	CASNRPGQGNEKLFF
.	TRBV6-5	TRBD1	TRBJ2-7	TGTGCCAGCAGTTATAGGGACAGGGGAAGGAGCGAGCAGTACTTC	CASSYRDRGRSEQYF
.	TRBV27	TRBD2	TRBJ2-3	TGTGCCAGCAGGCGGACTAGCGGGGGGAGGGGCACAGATACGCAGTATTTT	CASRRTSGGRGTDTQYF